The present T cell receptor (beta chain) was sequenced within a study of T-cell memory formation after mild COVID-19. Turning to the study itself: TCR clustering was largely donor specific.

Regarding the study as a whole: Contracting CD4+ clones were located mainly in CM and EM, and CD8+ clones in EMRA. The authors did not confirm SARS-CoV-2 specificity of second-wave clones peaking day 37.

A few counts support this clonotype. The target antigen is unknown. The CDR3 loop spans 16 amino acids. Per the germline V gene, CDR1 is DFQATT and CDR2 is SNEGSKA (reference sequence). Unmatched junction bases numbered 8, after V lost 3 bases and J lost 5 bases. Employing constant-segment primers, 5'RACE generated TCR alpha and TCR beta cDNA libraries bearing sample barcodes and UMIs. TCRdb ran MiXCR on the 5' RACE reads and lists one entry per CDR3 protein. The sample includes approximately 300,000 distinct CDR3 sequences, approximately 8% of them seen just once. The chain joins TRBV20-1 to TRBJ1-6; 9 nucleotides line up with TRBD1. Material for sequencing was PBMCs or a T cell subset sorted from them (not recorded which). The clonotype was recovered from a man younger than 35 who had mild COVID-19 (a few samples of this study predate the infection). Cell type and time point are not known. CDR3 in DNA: TGCAGTGCTAGCAACCGGGACAGGGATCATAATTCACCCCTCCACTTT. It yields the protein CSASNRDRDHNSPLHF.